These 17 T cell receptor beta chains share one sample of origin, sequenced in a study of shared clonotypes between healthy human individuals. The protocol was immunoSEQ multiplex PCR, while the TCRdb copy is restricted to in-frame clones and leaves out a portion. The table records roughly 2,500,000 clones, approximately 93% of them present only once. Sequenced material: naive CD4+ T cells from PBMCs. As to subset: CD45RA+ positively selected. These TCRs come from a man aged 18 to 29 in good health. Some clones in this sample may be carry-over from other donors' samples.

The chain joins TRBV7-8 to TRBJ2-5; 7 nucleotides align to TRBD1. There are 13 residues in the CDR3. J lost 5 bases, V lost 5 bases, and 5 bases had no gene match. Per the germline V gene, CDR1 is SGHVS and CDR2 is FQNEAQ. CDR3 DNA: TGTGCCAGCAGCCCCAAGGGGGCGGAGACCCAGTACTTC. Encoded protein: CASSPKGAETQYF.

This chain uses TRBV5-1 with TRBJ1-4; D uncertain. V was shortened by 0 bases and J by 1 base, with 10 bases between the two germline ends. There are 16 residues in the CDR3. Germline lookup yields CDR1 SGHRS and CDR2 YFSETQ. CDR3 sequence reads: CASSLVRGGTNEKLFF. CDR3 in DNA: TGCGCCAGCAGCTTGGTCCGGGGAGGAACTAATGAAAAACTGTTTTTT.

The chain uses TRBV7-3 and TRBJ2-3; D is ambiguous. V lost 0 bases and J lost 2, with 6 bases in between. The CDR3 runs to 14 residues. Germline CDR1 is SGHTA and CDR2 is FQGTGA. The CDR3 sequence is CASSLTGTTDTQYF. The CDR3 nucleotides read TGTGCCAGCAGCTTAACAGGTACCACAGATACGCAGTATTTT. Variable domain in full (rest from reference TRBV7-3 and TRBJ2-3): GAGVSQTPSNKVTEKGKYVELRCDPISGHTALYWYRQSLGQGPEFLIYFQGTGAADDSGLPNDRFFAVRPEGSVSTLKIQRTERGDSAVYLCASSLTGTTDTQYFGPGTRLTVL.

This clone was counted a single time. The V call is TRBV7-3, the J call TRBJ2-1; the match to TRBD2 covers 12 bases. The CDR3 contains 16 residues. Germline values: CDR1 SGHTA, CDR2 FQGTGA. J was trimmed by 6 bases and V by 2 bases; bases with no gene match: 5. The CDR3: CASSLSSGRAGNEQFF. In DNA, the CDR3 is TGTGCCAGCAGCTTATCTAGCGGGAGGGCCGGCAATGAGCAGTTCTTC.

The chain has TRBV5-1 and TRBJ2-3; 10 bases line up with TRBD2. The germline V gene has CDR1 SGHRS and CDR2 YFSETQ. V lost 1 base, J lost 4 bases, and 3 bases stayed unmatched. This CDR3 spans 15 amino acids. The CDR3 here is CASSLLLAGSDTQYF. CDR3 nucleotides: TGCGCCAGCAGCTTGCTACTAGCGGGGTCAGATACGCAGTATTTT. Complete variable domain (other parts from reference TRBV5-1 and TRBJ2-3): KAGVTQTPRYLIKTRGQQVTLSCSPISGHRSVSWYQQTPGQGLQFLFEYFSETQRNKGNFPGRFSGRQFSNSRSEMNVSTLELGDSALYLCASSLLLAGSDTQYFGPGTRLTVL.

This rearrangement joins TRBV27 to TRBJ2-5; unclear D gene. Germline values: CDR1 MNHEY, CDR2 SMNVEV (reference sequence). Trimming left V 1 base short and J 5 bases short, with 8 bases between. There are 13 residues in the CDR3. CDR3 protein: CASSLYLSETQYF. DNA of the CDR3: TGTGCCAGCAGTTTATATCTGAGTGAGACCCAGTACTTC.

The rearrangement links TRBV19 to TRBJ2-4; weak D call: TRBD2 (7 bases). The germline CDR1 and CDR2 sequences are LNHDA and SQIVND (reference sequence). This CDR3 has 21 amino acids. The V end lost 3 bases, the J end lost 0 bases, and 27 bases lay between the germline ends. This chain's CDR3 is CASSISGGAGEIKLAKNIQYF. DNA for the CDR3: TGTGCCAGTAGTATTTCGGGGGGCGCGGGAGAAATAAAATTAGCCAAAAACATTCAGTACTTC.

The CDR3 DNA sequence: TGTGCCAGTGACCGTCGGGGCTACAATCAGCCCCAGCATTTT. It encodes CASDRRGYNQPQHF. The chain uses TRBV19 and TRBJ1-5, with D tentatively TRBD1 (5 bases). The V end lost 8 bases, the J end lost 3 bases, and 14 bases lay between the germline ends. Germline V gene data show CDR1 as LNHDA and CDR2 as SQIVND (reference sequence). This CDR3 is built from 14 residues.

V is TRBV30 and J is TRBJ1-1; D ambiguous. V was shortened by 6 bases and J by 0 bases, with 8 bases between the two germline ends. The CDR3 loop spans 12 amino acids. Per the germline V gene, CDR1 is GTSNPN and CDR2 is SVGIG (reference sequence). The CDR3 region is CACLILNTEAFF. The CDR3 nucleotides are TGTGCCTGTTTGATTCTGAACACTGAAGCTTTCTTT.

V and J are TRBV5-1 and TRBJ2-1; TRBD2 matches at 10 bases. The trim removed 5 bases at V and 9 bases at J, leaving 11 bases unmatched. The CDR3 consists of 15 residues. Looked up from germline, CDR1 is SGHRS and CDR2 is YFSETQ. CDR3 in DNA: TGCGCCAGCAGTCACCTAGCGGGAGTTAGGGGTGAGCAGTTCTTC. This translates into CASSHLAGVRGEQFF.

This chain connects TRBV7-7 to TRBJ2-3; unclear D gene. The CDR3 runs 12 residues. Deletions cut 5 bases from V and 3 bases from J, with 6 bases between. Germline assignment: CDR1 SSHAT and CDR2 FNYEAQ (reference sequence). The CDR3 loop reads CASSRLTDTQYF. As DNA, the CDR3 is TGTGCCAGCAGCCGTCTTACAGATACGCAGTATTTT.

The chain uses TRBV5-1 and TRBJ2-7, with D hard to call. V dropped 0 bases and J dropped 6 bases, with 13 bases sitting between them. The germline gives CDR1 SGHRS, CDR2 YFSETQ. The length of the CDR3 is 14 residues. CDR3 nucleotide sequence: TGCGCCAGCAGCTTGGAAGGGCCCCTATTCGAGCAGTACTTC. It codes for CASSLEGPLFEQYF.

The genes are TRBV10-3 and TRBJ2-7; 8 bases map to TRBD1. CDR3 length: 15 amino acids. V lost 7 bases, J lost 1 base, and 9 bases stayed unmatched. CDR1 and CDR2 (germline): ENHRY, SYGVKD. The CDR3 region is CAITRVQGASYEQYF. CDR3 DNA sequence: TGTGCCATCACTAGGGTCCAGGGGGCGTCCTACGAGCAGTACTTC.

J is TRBJ1-4 and V is TRBV28, with D maybe TRBD1 (5 bases). The CDR3 has 13 residues. CDR1 is MDHEN, CDR2 SYDVKM, per germline. The V end was cut by 8 bases, the J end by 4 bases, with 11 bases between. The CDR3, as DNA: TGTGCCAGCCTACCAGGGATTAATGAAAAACTGTTTTTT. This gives the protein CASLPGINEKLFF. Based on the CDR3 plus reference TRBV28 and TRBJ1-4, the full variable domain is DVKVTQSSRYLVKRTGEKVFLECVQDMDHENMFWYRQDPGLGLRLIYFSYDVKMKEKGDIPEGYSVSREKKERFSLILESASTNQTSMYLCASLPGINEKLFFGSGTQLSVL.

In regard to this clone: One junction end does not reproduce the germline sequence, and a read error may be involved. The chain uses TRBV19 and TRBJ2-4; TRBD1 matches at 8 bases. Germline CDR1 is LNHDA and CDR2 is SQIVND (reference sequence). The CDR3 sequence is 16 residues long. The CDR3 protein is CASSIDRGLAKNIQYF. Here the CDR3 DNA reads TGTGCCAGTAGCATAGACAGGGGTCTAGCCAAAAACATTCAGTACTTC.

A word on this clone: The same CDR3 arises from other DNA sequences in this sample as well. The chain combines TRBV28 with TRBJ2-7; D is possibly TRBD1 (6 bases). Per the germline V gene, CDR1 is MDHEN and CDR2 is SYDVKM. This CDR3 has 12 amino acids. With 6 bases removed from V and 4 bases from J, the gap between germline ends came to 10 bases. CDR3 residues: CASRSQGYEQYF. The CDR3, as DNA: TGTGCCAGCAGGTCACAGGGATACGAGCAGTACTTC.

This clone appeared a single time. The chain joins TRBV28 to TRBJ2-2; 12 nucleotides match TRBD1. Germline-derived CDR1 and CDR2 are MDHEN and SYDVKM. J lost 2 bases, V lost 4 bases, and 8 bases had no gene match. The CDR3 spans 18 residues. CDR3 coding DNA: TGTGCCAGCAGTTCCGGGACAGGGGGCCCCTCTAACACCGGGGAGCTGTTTTTT. Its translation is CASSSGTGGPSNTGELFF.